This TCR beta chain was identified during a study of identical twins' blood T cells. TCRdb used MiXCR to reprocess the 5' RACE reads, holding one entry per CDR3 protein. Of 350,000 to 450,000 distinct CDR3 sequences listed, under 30% are singletons. In regard to this clonotype: In this CDR3 the conserved last residue, phenylalanine or tryptophan, is missing, so a read error is likely.

Trimming pared 2 bases from V and 4 bases from J, leaving 11 bases between. The CDR3 extends over 14 amino acids. CDR1 and CDR2 (germline): SGHDN, FVKESK. The rearrangement links TRBV14 to TRBJ1-1, with no clear D. This TCR was recovered from a woman aged 18-55 years in good health. Sample: PBMCs. The CDR3 sequence: CASSQLIVGTEAFL. In DNA, the CDR3 is TGTGCCAGCAGCCAACTAATTGTGGGCACTGAAGCTTTCCTT.